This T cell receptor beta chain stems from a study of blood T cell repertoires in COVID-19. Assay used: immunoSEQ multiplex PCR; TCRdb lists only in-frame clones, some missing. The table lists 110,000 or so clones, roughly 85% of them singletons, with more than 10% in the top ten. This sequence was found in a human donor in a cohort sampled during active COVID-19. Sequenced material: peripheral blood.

The CDR3 loop is CASRDYGGNYGYTF. CDR3 sequence (DNA): TGTGCCAGCAGGGATTACGGGGGTAACTATGGCTACACCTTC. The chain couples TRBV6-5 to TRBJ1-2, with a possible D match to TRBD1 (5 bases). The CDR3 spans 14 residues. Germline V lookup: CDR1 MNHEY, CDR2 SVGAGI. V dropped 6 bases and J dropped 1 base, with 12 bases sitting between them.